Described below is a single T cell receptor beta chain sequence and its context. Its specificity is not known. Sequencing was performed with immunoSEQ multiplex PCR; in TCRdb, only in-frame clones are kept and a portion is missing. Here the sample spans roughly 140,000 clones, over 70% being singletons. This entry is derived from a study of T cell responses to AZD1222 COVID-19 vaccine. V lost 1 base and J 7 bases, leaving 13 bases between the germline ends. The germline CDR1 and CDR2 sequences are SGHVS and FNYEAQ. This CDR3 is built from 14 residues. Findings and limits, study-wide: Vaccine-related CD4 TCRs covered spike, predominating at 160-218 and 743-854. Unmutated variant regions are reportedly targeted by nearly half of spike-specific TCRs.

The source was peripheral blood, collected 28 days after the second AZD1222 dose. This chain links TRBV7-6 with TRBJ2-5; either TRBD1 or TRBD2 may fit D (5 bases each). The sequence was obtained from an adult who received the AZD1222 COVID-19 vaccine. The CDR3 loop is CASSLDEGLGTQYF. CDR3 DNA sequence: TGTGCCAGCAGCTTAGATGAGGGGCTTGGGACCCAGTACTTC.